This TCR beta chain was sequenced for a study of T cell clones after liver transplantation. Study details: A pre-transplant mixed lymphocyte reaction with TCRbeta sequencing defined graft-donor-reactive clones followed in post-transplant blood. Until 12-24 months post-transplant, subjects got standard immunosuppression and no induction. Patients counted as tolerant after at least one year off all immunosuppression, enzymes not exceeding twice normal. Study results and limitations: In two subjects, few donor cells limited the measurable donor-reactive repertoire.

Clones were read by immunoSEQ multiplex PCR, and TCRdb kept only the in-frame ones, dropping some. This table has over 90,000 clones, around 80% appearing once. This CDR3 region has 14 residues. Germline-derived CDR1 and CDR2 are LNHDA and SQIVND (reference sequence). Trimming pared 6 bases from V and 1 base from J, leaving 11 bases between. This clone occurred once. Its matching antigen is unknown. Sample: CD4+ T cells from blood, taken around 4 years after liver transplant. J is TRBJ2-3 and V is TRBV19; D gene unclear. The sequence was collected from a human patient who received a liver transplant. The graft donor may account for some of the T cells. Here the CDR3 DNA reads TGTGCCAGTAGGACCGGGTTTCGCACAGATACGCAGTATTTT. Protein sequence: CASRTGFRTDTQYF.